A selection of T cell receptor beta chains follows, all from one sample in a study of blood T cell repertoires in COVID-19. TCRdb keeps only in-frame clones here, not all; method: immunoSEQ multiplex PCR. The data show approximately 49,000 clones, around 84% seen once. Sequencing was performed on peripheral blood. All receptors derive from a man in his forties or fifties with acute or convalescent COVID-19. Each CDR3 is given with its conserved first and last residue. The order of the fields is J gene, clone size, V gene, CDR3 protein. Size is omitted from some rows. Given values are once, few, many or a class for expanded clones.

>TRBJ1-4|-|TRBV19
CASSITGTDNEKLFF
>TRBJ1-2|-|TRBV6-5
CATGEGLGNYGYTF
>TRBJ1-3|-|TRBV6-1
CASSEAGGRVGNTIYF
>TRBJ2-2|-|TRBV6-5
CASSPRQGGAGELFF
>TRBJ1-2|-|TRBV7-2
CASSPSMRDRSRNYGYTF
>TRBJ2-5|-|TRBV9
CASSAPRQRGGRETQYF
>TRBJ2-1|once|TRBV5-1
CASSSGLTPGNEQFF
>TRBJ2-1|once|TRBV19
CASRYGAGGLDEQFF
>TRBJ2-5|-|TRBV3-1/TRBV3-2
CASSHWAGLQETQYF
>TRBJ2-7|-|TRBV7-9
CASRESGGTSYEQYF
>TRBJ2-1|-|TRBV5-1
CASSPLAESSYNEQFF
>TRBJ2-7|-|TRBV4-1
CASSQTTSDPPYEQYF
>TRBJ1-3|once|TRBV7-8
CASSLGQYSGNTIYF
>TRBJ1-2|-|TRBV5-4
CASSFPPGNYGYTF
>TRBJ2-2|-|TRBV4-1
CASSQDLGTILITGELFF
>TRBJ1-4|-|TRBV10-2
CAAQGEGATNEKLFF
>TRBJ2-7|-|TRBV15
CATSRAPPRDSSSYEQYF
>TRBJ2-5|-|TRBV30
CAWSVGTSGSETQYF
>TRBJ1-4|-|TRBV6-5
CASSRTGLREKLFF
>TRBJ2-1|-|TRBV6-6
CASTTRRGGPHNEQFF
>TRBJ2-3|-|TRBV4-3
CASSQRAGVAGPADTQYF
>TRBJ2-2|-|TRBV30
CAWRVLVAGELFF
>TRBJ2-3|few|TRBV30
CAWRPNRKGTDTQYF
>TRBJ1-5|-|TRBV18
CASSPGLDQPQHF
>TRBJ2-7|once|TRBV6-2/TRBV6-3
CASSYLSGQMKNYEQYF
>TRBJ1-3|-|TRBV5-6
CASSLNVGTASGNTIYF
>TRBJ2-2|-|TRBV28
CASSGAGWGLAGVRTGELFF
>TRBJ2-1|-|TRBV18
CASSTGTGLEQFF
>TRBJ2-7|-|TRBV27
CASSLYGGSYEQYF
>TRBJ2-5|once|TRBV5-5
CASSLGTGRVETQYF
>TRBJ1-6|-|TRBV28
CASTSTGAGSPLHF
>TRBJ1-1|-|TRBV6-6
CASSYRQGHYTEAFF
>TRBJ2-5|-|TRBV5-1
CASSLGGSQETQYF
>TRBJ2-1|-|TRBV24-1
CATSDPPGQGINEQFF
>TRBJ2-1|-|TRBV6-5
CASSWDRDRYEQFF
>TRBJ2-2|-|TRBV24-1
CATSDSPDRGKPGELFF
>TRBJ2-5|-|TRBV14
CASSQGQKYQETQYF
>TRBJ1-4|-|TRBV19
CASRGGGLIEKLFF